This T cell receptor beta chain is from a study of blood T cell repertoires in COVID-19. Sequencing used immunoSEQ multiplex PCR; TCRdb keeps in-frame clones, though not all of them. The profile covers about 100,000 clones, with 86% appearing a single time and approximately 1.8% taken by the ten largest. This clone has only a few counts. This CDR3 is built from 15 residues. CDR1 is SGHVS, CDR2 FQNEAQ, per germline. With V trimmed by 5 bases and J by 8 bases, 7 bases remained unmatched. The sample taken for sequencing was peripheral blood. The V and J genes are TRBV7-8 and TRBJ1-6, with 9 nucleotides matching TRBD1. This TCR came from an older man with acute or convalescent COVID-19. This CDR3 is CASSRLQGADSPLHF. The CDR3 DNA reads as TGTGCCAGCAGCCGATTACAGGGGGCTGATTCACCCCTCCACTTT.